The clone carrying this TCR beta chain was picked up many times. These data come from a study of CD8+CD57+ T cells in acquired aplastic anemia. Across the whole study: Sorted CD4+ and CD8+ cells gave a mean 3.2 ug DNA, range roughly 0.2 to 27.4 ug.

The germline CDR1 and CDR2 sequences are SGHDT and YYEEEE. V was clipped by 4 bases and J by 2 bases, with 9 bases between them. This CDR3 region has 13 residues. The TCR beta profiling, which covered VDJ combination and CDR3 sequence, was carried out using genomic DNA as the template. TCRdb reprocessed the reads with MiXCR, giving one entry per CDR3 protein. The table lists under 500,000 distinct CDR3 sequences, about a third of them singletons. Those patients picked for sequencing had displayed CD8+CD57+ cell expansion on flow cytometry. V and J are TRBV5-6 and TRBJ1-2; D gene ambiguous. The sequencing sample was made of sorted CD4+, CD8+, or CD8+CD57+ T cells (not recorded which) from PBMCs. The sequence was collected from a human donor with aplastic anemia. The CDR3 region is CASSLGRNYGYTF. The CDR3 DNA follows: TGTGCCAGCAGCCTCGGACGGAACTATGGCTACACCTTC.